The sequence of this TCR beta chain was determined in a study of metastatic and nonmetastatic thyroid tumors. Study context: Both malignant and benign thyroid patients supplied peripheral blood and tumor or nodule tissue samples, across which the repertoires of these patients were then compared.

Among the patients, none had received any treatment before thyroid surgery. As handled by the study authors: The distant-metastasis classifier for papillary thyroid cancer was built from CDR3 differences across clinicopathological groups. TCRdb re-called the PCR reads via MiXCR. TCRdb, not the authors, supplied the V and J calls. The table lists 45,000 to 50,000 clones, 22% of them singletons, with around 3.8% in the top ten. Study-wide results and caveats: A significant increase in TCR beta diversity was reportedly seen in malignant thyroid tumors relative to benign nodules, in blood and tumor.

This clone was picked up a small number of times. Its antigen is as yet unknown. The V end lost 5 bases, the J end lost 7 bases, and 15 bases lay between the germline ends. The CDR3 runs 13 residues. In germline, CDR1 is SGHDT, CDR2 YYEEEE. The source material was blood. The chain is built from TRBV5-6 and TRBJ2-5; D is perhaps TRBD2 (6 bases). The receptor's source is a male donor with papillary thyroid cancer or a benign thyroid nodule (not recorded which). Some clones in this sample may be carry-over from other donors' samples. CDR3 in amino acids: CASSRGNIVTQYF. DNA for the CDR3: TGTGCCAGCAGTCGCGGGAACATAGTGACCCAGTACTTC.